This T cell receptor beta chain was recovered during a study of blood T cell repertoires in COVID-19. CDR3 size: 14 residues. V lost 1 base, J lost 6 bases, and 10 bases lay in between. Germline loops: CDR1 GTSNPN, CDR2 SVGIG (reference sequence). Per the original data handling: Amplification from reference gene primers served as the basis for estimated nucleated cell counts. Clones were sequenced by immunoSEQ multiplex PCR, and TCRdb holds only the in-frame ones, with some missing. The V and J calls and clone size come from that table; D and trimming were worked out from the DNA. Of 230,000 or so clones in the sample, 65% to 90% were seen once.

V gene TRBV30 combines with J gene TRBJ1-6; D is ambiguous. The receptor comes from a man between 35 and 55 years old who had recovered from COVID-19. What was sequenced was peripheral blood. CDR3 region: CAWSAAGRNSPLHF. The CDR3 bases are TGTGCCTGGAGTGCGGCAGGTCGTAATTCACCCCTCCACTTT.